The present TCR beta chain was sequenced within a study of blood T cell repertoires in COVID-19. The CDR3 extends over 14 amino acids. From germline, CDR1 is DFQATT and CDR2 SNEGSKA (reference sequence). The V and J ends lost 3 bases and 4 bases, in that order; junction bases with no gene match: 4. Using immunoSEQ multiplex PCR, the repertoire was profiled, and TCRdb retains in-frame clones only, with some absent. The sample records some 80,000 clones, 60% to 85% being singletons. V gene TRBV20-1 combines with J gene TRBJ2-5; 11 bases map to TRBD1. The sequence derives from a human donor in a cohort sampled during active COVID-19. Specimen: peripheral blood. The CDR3 is CSASPGQGGETQYF. Written as DNA, the CDR3 is TGCAGTGCTAGTCCGGGACAGGGGGGAGAGACCCAGTACTTC.